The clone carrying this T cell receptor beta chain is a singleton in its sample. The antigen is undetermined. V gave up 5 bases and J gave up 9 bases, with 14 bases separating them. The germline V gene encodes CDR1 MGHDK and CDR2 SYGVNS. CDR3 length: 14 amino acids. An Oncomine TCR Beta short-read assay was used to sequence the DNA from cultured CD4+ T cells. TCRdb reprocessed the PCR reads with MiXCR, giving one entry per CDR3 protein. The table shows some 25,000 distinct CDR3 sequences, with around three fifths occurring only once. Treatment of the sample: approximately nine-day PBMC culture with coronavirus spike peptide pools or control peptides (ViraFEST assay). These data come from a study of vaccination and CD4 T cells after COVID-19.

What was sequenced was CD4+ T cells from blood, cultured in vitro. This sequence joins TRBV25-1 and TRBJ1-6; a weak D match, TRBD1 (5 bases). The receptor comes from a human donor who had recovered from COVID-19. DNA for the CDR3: TGTGCCAGCAGTCCCTTTGGGGGAAGTTCACCCCTCCACTTT. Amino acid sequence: CASSPFGGSSPLHF.